This T cell receptor (beta chain) was documented in a study of T cells expressing NK-cell markers. Study results and limitations: More than 5 donors carried dominant NKG2C+ clonotypes that made up roughly 1.0-7.5% of their CD8+ T cells.

The CDR3 sequence is 17 residues long. Germline V lookup: CDR1 MNHEY, CDR2 SMNVEV (reference sequence). As to this clonotype: The antigen is unknown.

TCRdb reprocessed the 5' RACE reads, keeping one entry per CDR3 protein, no DNA. The sample data list more than 120,000 distinct CDR3 sequences. The chain is built from TRBV27 and TRBJ2-5; lacking DNA, the TRBD1 call made by TCRdb goes unchecked. This clonotype originated in a man younger than 35 in good health. The specimen sequenced was blood T cells: a sorted CD56 or NKG2C T cell subset, CD4+ or CD8+ T cells, or bulk PBMC T cells (not recorded which). CDR3: CASSWSRDRALRGTQYF.